Shown below are 22 T cell receptor beta chains from a single sample sequenced in a study of response to subunit inactivated influenza vaccine. TCRdb re-derived calls from the RT-PCR reads in MiXCR, one entry per CDR3 protein. The profile shows about 570,000 distinct CDR3 sequences, roughly 12% of them singletons. The material was PBMCs from blood, obtained on the day of vaccination. All receptors derive from a man in his forties or fifties who received an inactivated influenza vaccine.

The rearrangement links TRBV30 to TRBJ2-7; D is undetermined. The V gene lost 0 bases and the J gene lost 0 bases, with 12 bases spanning the gap. From germline, CDR1 is GTSNPN and CDR2 SVGIG (reference sequence). CDR3 size: 15 residues. The CDR3 coding sequence is TGTGCCTGGAGTGTACACGAAGGGCCCTCCTACGAGCAGTACTTC. Encoded protein: CAWSVHEGPSYEQYF. Drawing the rest from reference TRBV30 and TRBJ2-7, the complete variable domain is SQTIHQWPATLVQPVGSPLSLECTVEGTSNPNLYWYRQAAGRGLQLLFYSVGIGQISSEVPQNLSASRPQDRQFILSSKKLLLSDSGFYLCAWSVHEGPSYEQYFGPGTRLTVT.

This clonotype was counted only a few times. The DNA of the CDR3 is TGCGCCAGCAGCTTGGTAGCAGATTCAGTAATGAACACTGAAGCTTTCTTT. Translating gives CASSLVADSVMNTEAFF. V usage is TRBV5-1 and J usage is TRBJ1-1, with unresolved D. This CDR3 is built from 17 residues. Germline CDR1 reads SGHRS; CDR2 reads YFSETQ. V was clipped by 0 bases and J by 0 bases, with 15 bases between them.

The sample holds a few counts of this clonotype. This sequence joins TRBV7-2 and TRBJ2-1, with D perhaps TRBD2 (6 bases). Germline CDR1 reads SGHTA; CDR2 reads FQGNSA. This CDR3 comprises 17 residues. V was trimmed by 5 bases and J by 0 bases, leaving 17 bases between them. The CDR3 reads CASSGQLALSSYNEQFF. In DNA, the CDR3 is TGTGCCAGCAGCGGGCAACTAGCCTTAAGCTCCTACAATGAGCAGTTCTTC.

This clonotype was observed a few times. The chain recombines TRBV7-2 with TRBJ2-3; TRBD2 matches 12 bases. This CDR3 comprises 17 residues. Germline assignment: CDR1 SGHTA and CDR2 FQGNSA. The V and J ends lost 5 bases and 4 bases, in that order; junction bases with no gene match: 10. The CDR3 loop is CASSPNRLAGVSDTQYF. The DNA of the CDR3 is TGTGCCAGCAGCCCCAACCGACTAGCGGGAGTATCAGATACGCAGTATTTT.

This clonotype has only one observation. A read error may be the cause here, since a much bigger clone is one base away. The V and J genes are TRBV12-3 or TRBV12-4 and TRBJ2-2, with D perhaps being TRBD1 or TRBD2 (5 bases each). The CDR3 covers 12 residues. CDR3 residues: CSSNQGPGELFF. CDR3 nucleotide sequence: TGTTCCAGCAACCAGGGACCCGGGGAGCTGTTTTTT.

This chain uses TRBV27 with TRBJ2-7, with a tentative D call TRBD2 (5 bases). The germline V and J ends were trimmed by 7 bases and 4 bases, with 17 bases remaining between them. The CDR3 spans 14 residues. Germline lookup yields CDR1 MNHEY and CDR2 SMNVEV (reference sequence). CDR3 sequence reads: CASTRRRTHYEQYF. The CDR3 DNA is TGTGCCAGCACCCGGCGCAGGACTCATTACGAGCAGTACTTC.

This clonotype has only a few counts. This chain joins TRBV11-2 and TRBJ1-2, with D possibly being TRBD1 (5 bases). Germline CDR1 and CDR2: SGHAT and FQNNGV. The length of the CDR3 is 17 residues. V was trimmed by 0 bases and J by 4 bases, leaving 18 bases between them. In DNA form, the CDR3 reads TGTGCCAGCAGCTTAGACCCTCGGGGGGGAGGTGGCTATGGCTACACCTTC. Its protein is CASSLDPRGGGGYGYTF. Supplemented by reference TRBV11-2 and TRBJ1-2, the full variable domain reads EAGVAQSPRYKIIEKRQSVAFWCNPISGHATLYWYQQILGQGPKLLIQFQNNGVVDDSQLPKDRFSAERLKGVDSTLKIQPAKLEDSAVYLCASSLDPRGGGGYGYTFGSGTRLTVV.

This clonotype was seen a handful of times. The chain's CDR3 is CASSQPVGGAYEQYF. In DNA form, the CDR3 reads TGTGCCAGCAGCCAACCCGTAGGAGGGGCCTACGAGCAGTACTTC. The chain combines TRBV14 with TRBJ2-7, with D possibly matching TRBD2 (6 bases). Per germline, CDR1 SGHDN and CDR2 FVKESK. The CDR3 covers 15 residues. Trimming removed 2 bases at V and 2 bases at J, with 13 bases between.

This clonotype was seen only a few times. A read error is possible here, since a much larger clone lies one base away. This sequence joins TRBV6-2 or TRBV6-3 and TRBJ2-1; D is ambiguous. Germline CDR1 is MNHEY and CDR2 is SVGEGT. The CDR3 has 11 amino acids. CDR3 protein: CASRYYNEQFF. The CDR3 DNA follows: TGTGCCAGCAGATACTACAATGAGCAGTTCTTC.

J is TRBJ1-1 and V is TRBV19; D is uncertain. Germline lookup yields CDR1 LNHDA and CDR2 SQIVND (reference sequence). This CDR3 has 15 amino acids. V was clipped by 3 bases and J by 1 base, with 12 bases between them. The CDR3 sequence is CASSIRRQQNTEAFF. In DNA form, the CDR3 reads TGTGCCAGTAGTATTCGTCGGCAGCAGAACACTGAAGCTTTCTTT.

This clonotype was recorded at least ten times. The chain recombines TRBV20-1 with TRBJ2-1, with TRBD2 identical over 7 bases. The CDR3 covers 16 residues. The germline V gene has CDR1 DFQATT and CDR2 SNEGSKA (reference sequence). V gave up 4 bases and J gave up 4 bases; unmatched junction bases: 13. The CDR3 loop is CSAIRASGRFYNEQFF. CDR3 nucleotide sequence: TGCAGTGCTATTAGGGCTAGCGGCAGGTTTTACAATGAGCAGTTCTTC.

The chain carries TRBV4-3 and TRBJ1-3; no firm D call. V lost 2 bases, J lost 1 base, and 9 bases lay in between. Looked up from germline, CDR1 is LGHNA and CDR2 is YSLEER. This CDR3 contains 15 residues. This chain's CDR3 is CASSQRRSSGNTIYF. The CDR3 DNA is TGCGCCAGCAGCCAACGGAGGTCGTCTGGAAACACCATATATTTT.

V usage is TRBV5-1 and J usage is TRBJ2-1, with 9 bases lining up with TRBD1. The length of the CDR3 is 15 residues. The germline V gene encodes CDR1 SGHRS and CDR2 YFSETQ. J was trimmed by 3 bases and V by 4 bases; bases with no gene match: 5. DNA of the CDR3: TGCGCCAGCAGCACCGGGACAGGGAACTACAATGAGCAGTTCTTC. It specifies CASSTGTGNYNEQFF.

This clonotype has ten or more counts. The CDR3 nucleotides read TGCAGCGCCAGGGGTTCCTACGAGCAGTACTTC. Its translation: CSARGSYEQYF. The chain uses TRBV29-1 and TRBJ2-7, with a tentative D call TRBD1 (6 bases). Germline V gene data show CDR1 as SQVTM and CDR2 as ANQGSEA. V was cut by 7 bases and J by 1 base, with 8 bases left in between. CDR3 length equals 11 residues.

Only a few counts were recorded for this clonotype. The genes are TRBV5-1 and TRBJ2-1; the D is unclear. The germline V gene has CDR1 SGHRS and CDR2 YFSETQ. Trimming stripped 3 bases from V and 2 bases from J, with 6 bases between. The CDR3 loop spans 13 amino acids. CDR3 loop: CASSSQTYNEQFF. For the CDR3, the DNA is TGCGCCAGCAGCTCCCAGACCTACAATGAGCAGTTCTTC.

The table lists this clonotype with a few counts. The chain is built from TRBV24-1 and TRBJ2-3; 12 nucleotides align to TRBD2. Germline V lookup: CDR1 KGHDR, CDR2 SFDVKD. V shed 5 bases and J 2 bases; nucleotides not matched to a gene: 7. This CDR3 spans 17 amino acids. DNA of the CDR3: TGTGCCACCAGTGTTCTGACTAGCGGGAGTCTCACAGATACGCAGTATTTT. Amino acid sequence: CATSVLTSGSLTDTQYF.

V is TRBV5-1 and J is TRBJ2-3, with 10 nucleotides matching TRBD2. After removal of 6 bases from V and 6 bases from J, the junction contained 16 bases not matched to a gene. This CDR3 region has 17 residues. Germline values: CDR1 SGHRS, CDR2 YFSETQ. CDR3 sequence (DNA): TGCGCCAGCATCCTGGGACTACAGCGGGGGGGCCCGGATACGCAGTATTTT. As protein: CASILGLQRGGPDTQYF.

Regarding this clonotype: The junction does not match germline at one end; this may be a read error. V is TRBV6-1 and J is TRBJ2-5, with a weak D call TRBD2 (6 bases). Germline CDR1 MNHNS, CDR2 SASEGT. The CDR3 extends over 13 amino acids. The CDR3 is CASYSTGDARRFF. As DNA, the CDR3 is TGTGCCAGCTACTCGACGGGGGACGCTAGGCGTTTCTTC.

The V gene is TRBV20-1, the J gene TRBJ2-5; TRBD1 is a possible D gene (5 bases). The V and J ends lost 4 bases and 2 bases respectively, with 11 bases between them. This CDR3 comprises 13 residues. Germline V CDR1 and CDR2: DFQATT, SNEGSKA (reference sequence). The CDR3 sequence is CSANGAFQETQYF. CDR3 nucleotide sequence: TGCAGTGCTAATGGGGCCTTTCAAGAGACCCAGTACTTC.

V and J are TRBV28 and TRBJ2-4, with TRBD2 identical over 10 bases. The CDR3 consists of 15 residues. After removal of 5 bases from V and 4 bases from J, the junction contained 5 bases not matched to a gene. Germline V lookup: CDR1 MDHEN, CDR2 SYDVKM. CDR3 region: CASSPFSGGKNIQYF. The DNA for the CDR3 is TGTGCCAGCAGTCCTTTTAGCGGGGGGAAAAACATTCAGTACTTC.

This clonotype came up once. V usage is TRBV7-2 and J usage is TRBJ2-3; tentative D call: TRBD2 (6 bases). The V end lost 5 bases, the J end lost 1 base, and 10 bases lay between the germline ends. Germline V gene lookup returns CDR1 SGHTA and CDR2 FQGNSA. The CDR3 is 14 amino acids. CDR3 bases: TGTGCCAGCAGCCGGAGGGCCCGCACAGATACGCAGTATTTT. Translation gives CASSRRARTDTQYF.

The sample holds many counts of this clonotype. CDR3 amino acids: CASSFTDTTGEQYF. DNA of the CDR3: TGTGCCAGCAGCTTTACGGACACTACCGGCGAGCAGTACTTC. The V call is TRBV7-2, the J call TRBJ2-7, with a tentative D call TRBD1 (5 bases). The germline V gene has CDR1 SGHTA and CDR2 FQGNSA. V lost 3 bases, J lost 6 bases, and 15 bases lay in between. The CDR3 runs 14 residues.